The 19 T cell receptor beta chains below come from one sample, sequenced in a study of beta chain features in type 1 diabetes. Expressed TCRB transcripts were sequenced after all isolated RNA was converted to cDNA. Method: immunoSEQ multiplex PCR; TCRdb's copy keeps in-frame clones and lacks some. The repertoire includes 430,000 or so clones, around 10% of them detected once, and 0.046% sits in the top ten. Sequenced material: naive CD4+ T cells from blood. All receptors derive from a woman aged 18-29 years in good health.

The CDR3 is CASSLAGVGQDTQYF. The CDR3 DNA reads TGTGCCAGCAGCTTGGCGGGCGTCGGACAAGATACGCAGTATTTT. The chain carries TRBV28 and TRBJ2-3, with D perhaps being TRBD1 or TRBD2 (5 bases each). The CDR3 contains 15 residues. Germline V CDR1 and CDR2: MDHEN, SYDVKM. Trimming took 6 bases from V and 5 from J, leaving 18 bases between them.

The rearrangement uses TRBV7-9 and TRBJ2-3, with 7 bases identical to TRBD1. Trimming at V came to 7 bases and at J to 2 bases, leaving 12 bases not matched to a gene. The CDR3 loop spans 16 amino acids. From germline, CDR1 is SEHNR and CDR2 FQNEAQ (reference sequence). The CDR3 loop is CASTPTQTGTTDTQYF. CDR3 DNA sequence: TGTGCCAGCACCCCAACGCAGACAGGGACCACAGATACGCAGTATTTT.

In this sample, this clone turned up a few times. The chain couples TRBV4-1 to TRBJ2-1; weak D call: TRBD1 (6 bases). The CDR3 contains 16 residues. Trimming took off 1 base at V and 0 bases at J, with 10 bases between the two ends. Germline CDR1 MGHRA, CDR2 YSYEKL. The CDR3 sequence is CASSQGGRGSYNEQFF. CDR3 DNA: TGCGCCAGCAGCCAAGGTGGCAGGGGCTCCTACAATGAGCAGTTCTTC.

This chain uses TRBV4-2 with TRBJ2-6; D is undetermined. Germline V gene data show CDR1 as LGHNA and CDR2 as YNFKEQ. The CDR3 length is 17 residues. V was cut by 0 bases and J by 2 bases, with 11 bases left in between. This CDR3 is CASSQEWSAAGANVLTF. As DNA, the CDR3 is TGTGCCAGCAGCCAAGAATGGTCAGCAGCTGGGGCCAACGTCCTGACTTTC.

This clone turned up a few times. The genes are TRBV5-1 and TRBJ2-5; possibly TRBD1 for D (5 bases). Germline V CDR1 and CDR2: SGHRS, YFSETQ. V lost 2 bases and J lost 5, with 13 bases in between. The CDR3 is 14 residues long. The CDR3 DNA sequence: TGCGCCAGCAGCTTCCAAGGGGCTCGGGAGACCCAGTACTTC. This encodes CASSFQGARETQYF.

The sample holds a few counts of this clone. At one end the junction does not follow the germline gene, possibly because of a read error. The V and J genes are TRBV7-2 and TRBJ2-3, with 14 bases aligning to TRBD2. This CDR3 contains 17 residues. Per the germline V gene, CDR1 is SGHTA and CDR2 is FQGNSA. In DNA form, the CDR3 reads TGCGCCAGCAGCCTCGGCCCGACTAGCGGGAGGGCAGATACGCAGTATTTT. Its translation is CASSLGPTSGRADTQYF.

The rearrangement links TRBV4-3 to TRBJ1-6; 7 positions match TRBD1. CDR3 length: 15 amino acids. The J segment lost 5 bases and the V segment lost 3 bases, leaving 4 bases of the junction unmatched. Germline lookup yields CDR1 LGHNA and CDR2 YSLEER. In DNA, the CDR3 is TGCGCCAGCAGCCACCCCGACAGGGATAATTCACCCCTCCACTTT. Translating gives CASSHPDRDNSPLHF.

The chain is built from TRBV18 and TRBJ2-7; D possibly matches TRBD1 or TRBD2 (5 bases each). Trimming stripped 6 bases from V and 5 bases from J, with 8 bases between. The CDR3 length is 11 residues. Germline V lookup: CDR1 KGHSH, CDR2 LQKENI. The CDR3 coding sequence is TGTGCCAGCTCGCGAGGGGACGAGCAGTACTTC. This codes for CASSRGDEQYF.

The chain carries TRBV29-1 and TRBJ2-6; possibly TRBD2 for D (5 bases). The CDR3 runs to 15 residues. Trimming stripped 6 bases from V and 0 bases from J, with 12 bases between. CDR1 is SQVTM, CDR2 ANQGSEA, per germline. CDR3 nucleotides: TGCAGCGTGGGCAGGAGCGGCTCTGGGGCCAACGTCCTGACTTTC. Encoded protein: CSVGRSGSGANVLTF.

This clone was observed a few times. The chain couples TRBV4-1 to TRBJ2-5; tentative D call: TRBD1 (7 bases). This CDR3 has 14 residues. Trimming took off 1 base at V and 4 bases at J, with 10 bases between the two ends. Germline assignment: CDR1 MGHRA and CDR2 YSYEKL. The DNA of the CDR3 is TGCGCCAGCAGCCAAGCAGGGGGGCGAGAGACCCAGTACTTC. Translating it yields CASSQAGGRETQYF.

J is TRBJ2-3 and V is TRBV5-6; 9 bases are shared with TRBD2. This CDR3 spans 16 amino acids. The V and J ends lost 0 bases and 2 bases, in that order; junction bases with no gene match: 4. Germline values: CDR1 SGHDT, CDR2 YYEEEE. CDR3 region: CASSLARLAVTDTQYF. The CDR3 DNA reads TGTGCCAGCAGCTTGGCGCGACTAGCGGTCACAGATACGCAGTATTTT.

The chain carries TRBV27 and TRBJ2-5; D tentatively fits TRBD1 or TRBD2 (5 bases each). CDR1 is MNHEY and CDR2 is SMNVEV in the germline V gene (reference sequence). V gave up 1 base and J gave up 5 bases, with 11 bases separating them. This CDR3 region has 14 residues. The chain's CDR3 is CASSLYSEGETQYF. As DNA, the CDR3 is TGTGCCAGCAGTTTATATTCCGAGGGGGAGACCCAGTACTTC.

This clone turned up a few times. This rearrangement joins TRBV5-1 to TRBJ2-3; possibly TRBD2 for D (6 bases). Germline-derived CDR1 and CDR2 are SGHRS and YFSETQ. The V end was cut by 2 bases, the J end by 5 bases, with 15 bases between. The CDR3 consists of 15 residues. Written as DNA, the CDR3 is TGCGCCAGCAGCTTAGGCGGGGTCGACGTAGATACGCAGTATTTT. Residues: CASSLGGVDVDTQYF.

This clone was detected only a few times. In nucleotides, the CDR3 is TGTGCCTGGAGTCCAGGGGGAAGCGGCTACGAGCAGTACTTC. It codes for CAWSPGGSGYEQYF. The chain is built from TRBV30 and TRBJ2-7; 7 bases line up with TRBD1. The CDR3 loop spans 14 amino acids. Germline V gives CDR1 GTSNPN, CDR2 SVGIG (reference sequence). V lost 2 bases to trimming and J lost 3 bases; unmatched junction nucleotides: 7.

This clone was counted a few times. The V and J genes are TRBV14 and TRBJ1-6; possible D gene TRBD1, 5 bases. Germline CDR1 SGHDN, CDR2 FVKESK. The CDR3 totals 15 residues. Trimming removed 5 bases from V and 6 bases from J, with 14 bases in between. The CDR3 DNA reads as TGTGCCAGCAGCTCCTGGACACGCCGTAATTCACCCCTCCACTTT. Translating it yields CASSSWTRRNSPLHF.

The chain joins TRBV5-1 to TRBJ2-1; D might be TRBD1 or TRBD2, each matching 5 bases. The ends were cut back, 4 bases at V and 7 bases at J, with 18 bases in the middle. From germline, CDR1 is SGHRS and CDR2 YFSETQ. The CDR3 has 15 amino acids. The CDR3 loop is CASSRDGYFENEQFF. In DNA form, the CDR3 reads TGCGCCAGCAGCCGGGACGGGTATTTTGAGAATGAGCAGTTCTTC.

The V call is TRBV25-1, the J call TRBJ2-4, with D tentatively TRBD2 (6 bases). Trimming took off 3 bases at V and 0 bases at J, with 6 bases between the two ends. CDR1 is MGHDK, CDR2 SYGVNS, per germline. This CDR3 contains 14 residues. This CDR3 is CASSEGGAKNIQYF. In DNA form, the CDR3 reads TGTGCCAGCAGTGAGGGGGGAGCCAAAAACATTCAGTACTTC.

In its sample, this clone was seen a few times. DNA of the CDR3: TGTGCCAGCGTCGCGGGAGCCACCGGGGAGCTGTTTTTT. Translating it yields CASVAGATGELFF. The chain combines TRBV9 with TRBJ2-2; TRBD2 aligns across 7 bases. The germline V gene encodes CDR1 SGDLS and CDR2 YYNGEE. This CDR3 has 13 residues. The ends lost 7 bases at V and 4 bases at J; junction bases unmatched: 4. The full variable domain, rest sourced from reference TRBV9 and TRBJ2-2, is DSGVTQTPKHLITATGQRVTLRCSPRSGDLSVYWYQQSLDQGLQFLIQYYNGEERAKGNILERFSAQQFPDLHSELNLSSLELGDSALYFCASVAGATGELFFGEGSRLTVL.

The rearrangement links TRBV7-9 to TRBJ2-7; possible D gene TRBD1, 6 bases. Germline values: CDR1 SEHNR, CDR2 FQNEAQ (reference sequence). The CDR3 runs to 13 residues. Trimming removed 5 bases at V and 2 bases at J, with 10 bases between. The CDR3 loop reads CASSQRTAYEQYF. DNA for the CDR3: TGTGCCAGCAGCCAGCGGACAGCCTACGAGCAGTACTTC.